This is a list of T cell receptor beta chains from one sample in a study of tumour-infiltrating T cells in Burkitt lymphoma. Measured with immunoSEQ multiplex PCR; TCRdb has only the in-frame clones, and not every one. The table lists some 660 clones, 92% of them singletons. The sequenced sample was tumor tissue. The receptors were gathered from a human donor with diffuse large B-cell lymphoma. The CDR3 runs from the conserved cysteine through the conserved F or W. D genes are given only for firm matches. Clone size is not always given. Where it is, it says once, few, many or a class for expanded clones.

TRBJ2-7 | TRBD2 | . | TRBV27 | CASSPGLAGGLTSYEQYF | TGTGCCAGCAGCCCGGGACTAGCGGGGGGCCTTACTTCCTACGAGCAGTACTTC
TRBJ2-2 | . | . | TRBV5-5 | CASSLGWFSGELFF | TGTGCCAGCAGCCTGGGGTGGTTTAGCGGGGAGCTGTTTTTT
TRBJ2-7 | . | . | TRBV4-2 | CASSQDLPGVGGEQYF | TGTGCCAGCAGCCAAGATCTCCCGGGAGTAGGCGGCGAGCAGTACTTC
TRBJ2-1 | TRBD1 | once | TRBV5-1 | CASSSGDRGFPQFF | TGCGCCAGCAGCTCGGGGGACAGGGGATTCCCACAGTTCTTC
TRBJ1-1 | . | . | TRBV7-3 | CASSADPGGTEAFF | TGTGCCAGCAGCGCTGACCCCGGGGGCACTGAAGCTTTCTTT
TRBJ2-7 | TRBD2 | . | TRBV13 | CASSFRPTSGGSYEQYF | TGTGCCAGCAGCTTCCGACCGACTAGCGGGGGATCCTACGAGCAGTACTTC
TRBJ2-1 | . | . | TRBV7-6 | CASSPAISSYNEQFF | TGTGCCAGCAGTCCGGCTATTAGCTCCTACAATGAGCAGTTCTTC
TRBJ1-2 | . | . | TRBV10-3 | CAISESRGVYGYTF | TGTGCCATCAGTGAGTCGAGGGGGGTCTATGGCTACACCTTC
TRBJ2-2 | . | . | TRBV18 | CASYPGAVTGELFF | TGTGCCAGCTATCCGGGGGCGGTCACCGGGGAGCTGTTTTTT
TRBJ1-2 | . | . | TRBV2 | CASSDSRGYTF | TGTGCCAGCAGCGACAGTAGGGGCTACACCTTC
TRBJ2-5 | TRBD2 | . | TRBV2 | CASSDLGLAGETQYF | TGTGCCAGCAGTGATTTGGGACTAGCTGGCGAGACCCAGTACTTC
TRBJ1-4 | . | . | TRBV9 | CASSPLPDSFNEKLFF | TGTGCCAGCAGCCCTCTCCCGGACAGCTTTAATGAAAAACTGTTTTTT
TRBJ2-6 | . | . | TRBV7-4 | CASSKYRSSQSRANVLTF | TGTGCCAGCAGCAAATACCGCAGCTCACAAAGTCGGGCCAACGTCCTGACTTTC
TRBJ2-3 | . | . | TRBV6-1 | CASSEARASLATQYF | TGTGCCAGCAGTGAAGCGAGGGCATCACTGGCTACGCAGTATTTT
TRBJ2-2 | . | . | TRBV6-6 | CASNGAVNTGELFF | TGTGCCAGCAATGGGGCAGTTAACACCGGGGAGCTGTTTTTT
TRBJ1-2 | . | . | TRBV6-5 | CASSYSGGGYTF | TGTGCCAGCAGTTACTCGGGGGGTGGCTACACCTTC
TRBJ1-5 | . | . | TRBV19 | CASSIGQAQPQHF | TGTGCCAGTAGTATCGGGCAGGCTCAGCCCCAGCATTTT
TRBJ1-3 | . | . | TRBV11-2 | CASKSTRDGGNTIYF | TGTGCCAGCAAATCGACAAGGGATGGTGGAAACACCATATATTTT
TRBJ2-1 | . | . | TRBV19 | CASSIGGTPREQFF | TGTGCCAGTAGTATAGGAGGCACCCCCAGGGAGCAGTTCTTC
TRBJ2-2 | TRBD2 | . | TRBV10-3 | CAISSRGSANTGELFF | TGTGCCATCAGTTCGCGGGGGAGTGCGAACACCGGGGAGCTGTTTTTT
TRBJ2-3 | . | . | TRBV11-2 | CASSSPAKGDTQYF | TGTGCCAGCAGCTCCCCCGCTAAGGGGGATACGCAGTATTTT
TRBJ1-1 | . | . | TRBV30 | CAWSVLTEEAFF | TGTGCCTGGAGTGTACTAACAGAAGAAGCTTTCTTT